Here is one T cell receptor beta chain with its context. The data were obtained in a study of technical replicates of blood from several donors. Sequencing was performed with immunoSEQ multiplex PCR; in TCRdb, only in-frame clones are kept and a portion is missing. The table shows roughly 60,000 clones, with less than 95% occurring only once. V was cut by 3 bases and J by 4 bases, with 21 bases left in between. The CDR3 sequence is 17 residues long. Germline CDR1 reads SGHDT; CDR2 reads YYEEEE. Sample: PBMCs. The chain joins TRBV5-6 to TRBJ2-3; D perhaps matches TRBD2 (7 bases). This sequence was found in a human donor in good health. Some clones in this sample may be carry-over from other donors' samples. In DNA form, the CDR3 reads TGTGCCAGCAGCTCTGGGAGGTGGGGGGGCCAGGCAGATACGCAGTATTTT. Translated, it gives CASSSGRWGGQADTQYF.